This T cell receptor beta chain was documented in a study of blood T cells in healthy people across ages (dated by TCRdb to 2015 to 2017). For context, the study as a whole: In model experiments, template switching captured roughly one uniquely barcoded TCR beta cDNA molecule for every two T cells. Using deep sequencing normalized with unique cDNA molecular identifiers, the study measured how TCR beta repertoire diversity changes with age. The donors were split into four age groups: young (average about 16 years), middle-aged (39), aged (about 62) and long-lived (approximately 80). To avoid experimental bias, donors of different ages were randomly spread across the sequencing lanes. Two additional independent replicas of 1 million unique cDNA reads from the same blood draw were analyzed for two donors (one aged 18 to 30 and one aged 80 or older). Overall study outcomes, separate from this receptor: Compared with the aged group, the long-lived group had more naive CD4+ T cells, fewer expanded clones and increased TCR diversity, a pattern suggesting age selection. Because donor CMV infection status was unknown, age-related changes in expanded clonotypes were potentially confounded. Because profiling used bulk unsorted PBMCs, naive and antigen-experienced compartments could not be compared conclusively. A strong correlation was found between observed TCR beta diversity and the percentage of naive T cells measured by flow cytometry. Estimates of total diversity based on one million sequenced T cells were regarded as lower bounds and as underestimates. As age increased, observed TCR beta diversity per million T cells dropped in a roughly linear way, and a significant reduction was already evident by age about 40.

The 35 to 40 donors, aged about 6 to 90 years, were systemically healthy Caucasian individuals from Russia. Each donor gave about 9.7 milliliters of peripheral blood, drawn into EDTA-treated Vacutainer tubes. PBMCs were isolated by Ficoll-Paque density-gradient centrifugation, with at least 6.5 million obtained per sample. Total RNA was extracted from PBMCs with Trizol reagent, with at least 5.5 micrograms obtained per sample. The percentages of naive CD45RAhigh/CD27high T cells were determined by flow cytometry on a PBMC aliquot from every donor. Trimming removed 6 bases from V and 0 bases from J, leaving 11 bases between the germline ends. From the cysteine through the phenylalanine, the CDR3 covers 14 amino acids. Here the CDR3 DNA is all that survives: 42 bases in frame from base 1. Per the germline V gene, SGHRS is the CDR1 and YFSETQ is the CDR2. The sample holds a few counts of this clonotype. The antigen this receptor binds is unknown. Base qualities were left out, and no much larger clone turns up one base away.

Libraries were constructed by 5' RACE. The sample was run on an Illumina HiSeq 2500. A second roughly 6 to 11 cycle PCR used a sample-barcoded 5' primer and a J-beta primer mix. Each TCR beta cDNA molecule received a unique molecular identifier from a template-switch 5' adaptor carrying 12 random nucleotides. At least 2.5 million CDR3-containing paired-end reads were obtained from each sample. The Mint cDNA synthesis kit, primed by a TRBC-specific oligonucleotide, was used to synthesize first-strand cDNA from all RNA. After uracil-DNA glycosylase treatment, a first 18-cycle PCR used universal primers M1SS and BC2_uni_R on all cDNA. The authors processed their data as follows. For normalization, 1 million high-quality reads were randomly selected from each sample, with every read carrying a distinct molecular identifier. Reads sharing molecular identifiers were discarded rather than binned into consensus sequences. MiTCR, set to a Q25 quality threshold and the strictest error-elimination algorithm, was used for CDR3 identification, clonotype clustering and error correction. A nonparametric unseen species model using Euler transformation provided a lower-bound estimate of total TCR beta diversity. TCRdb ran its own pipeline on the public reads, namely fastp trimming at Q25 and MiXCR clone calling, and kept in-frame beta chains. A single entry per CDR3 protein holds the most common genes and DNA from its merged rows. What appears here as the V and J calls and clone size reflects TCRdb's work, not the paper's. The sample contains over a million distinct CDR3 sequences, 42% of them found a single time. The ten largest clonotypes hold less than 8% of the sample.

The receptor was derived from a woman younger than 35 in good health. Sequencing was done on a sample of blood. Recombination joined TRBV5-1 with TRBJ2-3; the best D guess is TRBD1, with 6 bases matching. CDR3 loop: CASTPDRSTDTQYF. The nucleotide sequence reads as follows: TGCGCCAGCACCCCGGACAGAAGCACAGATACGCAGTATTTT. Where the CDR3 stops, the reference TRBV5-1 and TRBJ2-3 genes take over; the full variable domain is KAGVTQTPRYLIKTRGQQVTLSCSPISGHRSVSWYQQTPGQGLQFLFEYFSETQRNKGNFPGRFSGRQFSNSRSEMNVSTLELGDSALYLCASTPDRSTDTQYFGPGTRLTVL.